The rows below give T cell receptor beta chains drawn from one sample of a study of CD8 T cells in ankylosing spondylitis. TCRdb redid the calling of the 5' RACE reads with MiXCR, one entry per CDR3 protein. The profile shows about 800,000 distinct CDR3 sequences, 10% to 15% of them singletons. The sequenced material came from blood, either unsorted or a sorted T cell fraction (not recorded which). These receptors came from a male donor with ankylosing spondylitis. CDR3s include the opening cysteine and the closing phenylalanine or tryptophan. D genes are given only for firm matches. A row's size may be missing; if present it is once, few, many or a size class.

>TRBV20-1|NA|TRBJ2-5|many
TGCAGTGCTAGAGAGGCCCTAAAGACCCAGTACTTC
CSAREALKTQYF
>TRBV20-1|TRBD1|TRBJ1-1|NA
TGCAGTGCTAGCCCTGGACAGGCGACTGAAGCTTTCTTT
CSASPGQATEAFF
>TRBV5-1|NA|TRBJ2-3|few
TGCGCCAGCAGTATCGCGGGAGATACGCAGTATTTT
CASSIAGDTQYF
>TRBV12-3/TRBV12-4|NA|TRBJ1-6|NA
TGTGCCAGCAGCCCAAGGGGGACTTCAGGATATTCCTATAATTCACCCCTCCACTTT
CASSPRGTSGYSYNSPLHF
>TRBV24-1|NA|TRBJ2-1|few
TGTGCCACCAGTGACTACGGGCAGTCTGAGCAGTTCTTC
CATSDYGQSEQFF
>TRBV29-1|NA|TRBJ2-2|many
TGCAGCGTTGGAAACCTCCGGGGATTAAACACCGGGGAGCTGTTTTTT
CSVGNLRGLNTGELFF
>TRBV24-1|NA|TRBJ2-1|few
TGTGCCACCAGTGACCCAGGACTCCCAATGAATGAGCAGTTCTTC
CATSDPGLPMNEQFF
>TRBV13|TRBD1|TRBJ2-7|few
TGTGCCAGCAGCTTGGACAGGGCCACCTACGAGCAGTACTTC
CASSLDRATYEQYF
>TRBV10-3|NA|TRBJ1-1|NA
TGTGCCATCAGTGATGCGGGGGCGATACGTGAAGCTTTCTTT
CAISDAGAIREAFF
>TRBV7-2|NA|TRBJ1-1|few
TGTGCCAGCAGCCCTAGGGGTGGGGTTGTCTTT
CASSPRGGVVF
>TRBV12-3/TRBV12-4|NA|TRBJ2-5|many
TGTGCCAGCAGTCCCAACATCGGGACCCAGTACTTC
CASSPNIGTQYF
>TRBV10-3|NA|TRBJ1-2|few
TGTGCCATCAGTGAGTTTGCCCCGGGGACTAGGGGGGACTATGGCTACACCTTC
CAISEFAPGTRGDYGYTF
>TRBV28|NA|TRBJ1-2|NA
TGTGCCAGCAGTTTTAGAGACAGACCTTGGGGCTACACCTTC
CASSFRDRPWGYTF
>TRBV28|NA|TRBJ2-5|NA
TGTGCCAGCAGTTTATGGGGCCAGACCCAGTACTTC
CASSLWGQTQYF
>TRBV27|NA|TRBJ2-7|NA
TGTGCCAGCGCCGGGACAAACTCCTACGAGCAGTACTTC
CASAGTNSYEQYF
>TRBV10-2|NA|TRBJ1-2|NA
TGCGCCAGCAGTGAGAGTCCGACCGGGGGCTACACCTTC
CASSESPTGGYTF
>TRBV7-2|NA|TRBJ2-7|NA
TGTGCCAGCAGCTTAGACTTCTTCACCTACGAGCAGTACTTC
CASSLDFFTYEQYF
>TRBV5-1|NA|TRBJ1-1|NA
TGCGCCAGCAGCTTGGCCCGAGGACGGCCCGAAGCTTTCTTT
CASSLARGRPEAFF
>TRBV6-1|NA|TRBJ2-1|once
TGTGCCACGGTCGTCCAGTCCTACAATGAGCAGTTCTTC
CATVVQSYNEQFF
>TRBV5-1|NA|TRBJ2-1|few
TGCGCCAGCAGCTTGGCCAGGGGGGGCATTACCTACAATGAGCAGTTCTTC
CASSLARGGITYNEQFF
>TRBV5-1|NA|TRBJ1-5|many
TGCGCCAGCAGCTTGGATGGATATAGCAATCAGCCCCAGCATTTT
CASSLDGYSNQPQHF
>TRBV29-1|NA|TRBJ1-2|many
TGCAGCGTTGATGCTGATCGGAGCGGCTACACCTTC
CSVDADRSGYTF
>TRBV7-9|TRBD1|TRBJ2-3|few
TGTGCCAGCAGCTTAATGGGACAGCACACAGATACGCAGTATTTT
CASSLMGQHTDTQYF
>TRBV20-1|TRBD2|TRBJ2-3|NA
TGCAGTGCCTCAGCTAGCGGGTGGGGCACAGATACGCAGTATTTT
CSASASGWGTDTQYF
>TRBV6-1|TRBD1|TRBJ1-1|NA
TGTGCCAGCAGTCCAGGGGGTGGGGGCGTGGTCACTGAAGCTTTCTTT
CASSPGGGGVVTEAFF
>TRBV5-1|TRBD1|TRBJ2-1|many
TGCGCCAGCAGCTCGACAGGGCTTACCTACAATGAGCAGTTCTTC
CASSSTGLTYNEQFF
>TRBV29-1|NA|TRBJ1-2|many
TGCAGCGTAGCAGGGGCGCAGGGCTACACCTTC
CSVAGAQGYTF
>TRBV29-1|NA|TRBJ2-4|NA
TGCAGTTCACGAGGGCAGTCTGGGAACATTCAGTACTTC
CSSRGQSGNIQYF
>TRBV20-1|TRBD1|TRBJ2-2|few
TGCAGTGCTAGAGCAAGAGGGGGACAGGAGGTCGGGGAGCTGTTTTTT
CSARARGGQEVGELFF
>TRBV5-1|NA|TRBJ1-1|many
TGCGCCAGCAGCTTGGGCCAGGCTGAAGCTTTCTTT
CASSLGQAEAFF
>TRBV28|TRBD1|TRBJ2-1|NA
TGTGCCAGCAGTTTACCGGGACAGGGGTGGAATGAGCAGTTCTTC
CASSLPGQGWNEQFF
>TRBV20-1|NA|TRBJ1-1|NA
TGCAGTGCTATAAGAACTGAAGCTTTCTTT
CSAIRTEAFF
>TRBV20-1|NA|TRBJ1-1|many
TGCAGTGCTAGAATTAAAGCGAACAGGGCTGGTGAAGCTTTCTTT
CSARIKANRAGEAFF
>TRBV20-1|TRBD2|TRBJ2-7|NA
TGCAGTGCTACACTAGCGGGGAAATCCTACGAGCAGTACTTC
CSATLAGKSYEQYF
>TRBV20-1|NA|TRBJ2-4|NA
TGCAGTGCTAGAAACCCCAGAGGTCTTAGCAAAAACATTCAGTACTTC
CSARNPRGLSKNIQYF
>TRBV28|NA|TRBJ1-5|few
TGTGCCAGCACAAATAGCAATCAGCCCCAGCATTTT
CASTNSNQPQHF
>TRBV24-1|NA|TRBJ2-1|many
TGTGCCACCAGTGATCCACGCCGGGTCGTCCTAGGTGAGCAGTTCTTC
CATSDPRRVVLGEQFF
>TRBV5-1|NA|TRBJ1-4|NA
TGCGCCAGCAGCCTACCAGGGGAGGAGAAACTGTTTTTT
CASSLPGEEKLFF
>TRBV4-2|TRBD1|TRBJ2-7|NA
TGTGCCAGCAGCCAGACGTCTCTCCGGGACAGGGGGCACGAGCAGTACTTC
CASSQTSLRDRGHEQYF
>TRBV4-3|TRBD2|TRBJ2-5|NA
TGCGCCAGCAGCCAAGCGGCGGGAGGGGGAGAGACCCAGTACTTC
CASSQAAGGGETQYF
>TRBV6-2/TRBV6-3|NA|TRBJ2-5|NA
TGTGCCAGCAGTTACCCATGGGGCGGTGAGACCCAGTACTTC
CASSYPWGGETQYF
>TRBV20-1|TRBD1|TRBJ1-1|few
TGCAGTGCCAAAACGACAGGGCTCACTGAAGCTTTCTTT
CSAKTTGLTEAFF
>TRBV29-1|NA|TRBJ1-1|few
TGCAGCGTGGGAAGGTTGACTGAAGCTTTCTTT
CSVGRLTEAFF
>TRBV12-3/TRBV12-4|NA|TRBJ1-1|few
TGTGCCAGCAGTGAGACTGGGGGGAACACTGAAGCTTTCTTT
CASSETGGNTEAFF
>TRBV4-2|NA|TRBJ2-1|few
TGTGCCAGCAGCCAAGATGGGGCAGGGGCATCCTACAATGAGCAGTTCTTC
CASSQDGAGASYNEQFF
>TRBV20-1|NA|TRBJ2-5|NA
TGCAGTGCTAGAGGCTCTCACTCCGAGACCCAGTACTTC
CSARGSHSETQYF
>TRBV20-1|NA|TRBJ1-6|few
TGCAGTGCCCAAGGTCATAATTCACCCCTCCACTTT
CSAQGHNSPLHF
>TRBV7-2|NA|TRBJ2-3|few
TGTGCCAGCAGCTCAGAAGATACGCAGTATTTT
CASSSEDTQYF
>TRBV28|NA|TRBJ1-2|many
TGTGCCAGCGCGGTCCCGGGCGGGTATGGCTACACCTTC
CASAVPGGYGYTF
>TRBV6-1|TRBD1|TRBJ1-2|few
TGTGCCAGCAGTGAAGCGCCGACAGGGCGAGGCTACACCTTC
CASSEAPTGRGYTF
>TRBV29-1|TRBD1|TRBJ2-4|many
TGCAGCGTCTCAAAACAGGGGAACATTCAGTACTTC
CSVSKQGNIQYF
>TRBV27|TRBD2|TRBJ2-5|NA
TGTGCCAGCAGTTCTCGTCCGGGACTAGCGGGAGTAGAGACCCAGTACTTC
CASSSRPGLAGVETQYF
>TRBV12-3/TRBV12-4|TRBD1|TRBJ1-2|many
TGTGCCAGCAGTTTCGGTCCGACAGGGCTCGATGGCTACACCTTC
CASSFGPTGLDGYTF
>TRBV18|NA|TRBJ1-2|few
TGTGCCAGCTCCCCTGGGTCTTCCACTCTCTATGGCTACACCTTC
CASSPGSSTLYGYTF
>TRBV29-1|TRBD2|TRBJ2-1|many
TGCAGCGTTCGTCTAGCGGGAGGCAATGAGCAGTTCTTC
CSVRLAGGNEQFF
>TRBV5-1|NA|TRBJ2-5|NA
TGCGCCAGCAGCTTGGCACAGATGGTAGAGACCCAGTACTTC
CASSLAQMVETQYF
>TRBV5-1|TRBD2|TRBJ2-7|NA
TGCGCCAGCAGCCCCCGGACTAGCGGGAGTCGTACGGAGCAGTACTTC
CASSPRTSGSRTEQYF